This passage covers 29 T cell receptor beta chains from one sample sequenced in a study of radiation and T cells in renal cell carcinoma. The repertoire was sequenced with immunoSEQ multiplex PCR; TCRdb's copy has only in-frame clones and lacks some. The sample records about 150,000 clones, about nine tenths being singletons. Time point specified: baseline pretreatment blood. The sample's treatment: 15 Gy SBRT to primary tumor, nephrectomy 4 weeks later. The sequenced sample was blood, obtained from a patient whose treatment included radiotherapy and nephrectomy. The receptors here all came from a woman between 70 and 85 years old with renal cell carcinoma.

The V gene is TRBV30, the J gene TRBJ2-2; 7 bases are shared with TRBD1. This CDR3 has 16 residues. V gave up 1 base and J gave up 3 bases; unmatched junction bases: 8. Germline CDR1 is GTSNPN and CDR2 is SVGIG (reference sequence). CDR3 protein: CAWSALGGADTGELFF. The CDR3 DNA reads TGTGCCTGGAGTGCTCTAGGGGGCGCGGACACCGGGGAGCTGTTTTTT.

CDR3 residues: CAIRQTSFNEQFF. CDR3 coding DNA: TGTGCCATCAGGCAGACTAGTTTCAATGAGCAGTTCTTC. The J gene is TRBJ2-1, the V gene TRBV10-3, with a weak D call TRBD2 (6 bases). The V gene's germline CDR1 is ENHRY and CDR2 SYGVKD. This CDR3 is built from 13 residues. Trimming cost V 6 bases and J 6 bases, with 12 bases left between them.

The chain is built from TRBV29-1 and TRBJ2-3; the match to TRBD1 covers 9 bases. Germline CDR1 is SQVTM and CDR2 is ANQGSEA. This CDR3 contains 15 residues. V lost 6 bases to trimming and J lost 3 bases; unmatched junction nucleotides: 10. CDR3 in amino acids: CSVYLPGQGTDTQYF. CDR3 coding DNA: TGCAGCGTCTATCTACCGGGACAGGGTACAGATACGCAGTATTTT.

The rearrangement uses TRBV19 and TRBJ2-3; perhaps TRBD2 as D (5 bases). Germline V gene sequence: CDR1 LNHDA, CDR2 SQIVND (reference sequence). The V gene lost 3 bases and the J gene lost 0 bases, with 13 bases spanning the gap. The CDR3 is 16 amino acids. This CDR3 is CASSIGSGSSTDTQYF. CDR3 in DNA: TGTGCCAGTAGTATTGGGTCGGGGTCTAGCACAGATACGCAGTATTTT.

The rearrangement joins TRBV7-9 to TRBJ1-2, with 10 bases lining up with TRBD1. Losses at the gene ends were 5 bases for V and 5 bases for J; bases not matched to a gene: 8. This CDR3 spans 15 amino acids. Per the germline V gene, CDR1 is SEHNR and CDR2 is FQNEAQ (reference sequence). The CDR3 coding sequence is TGTGCCAGCAGCAGGGACAGGGGCGCGAATTATGGCTACACCTTC. Protein sequence: CASSRDRGANYGYTF. Supplemented by reference TRBV7-9 and TRBJ1-2, the full variable domain reads DTGVSQNPRHKITKRGQNVTFRCDPISEHNRLYWYRQTLGQGPEFLTYFQNEAQLEKSRLLSDRFSAERPKGSFSTLEIQRTEQGDSAMYLCASSRDRGANYGYTFGSGTRLTVV.

The rearrangement uses TRBV29-1 and TRBJ2-1, with 7 bases aligning to TRBD1. The CDR3 consists of 10 residues. Trimming removed 7 bases from V and 7 bases from J; junction bases left unmatched: 1. Germline values: CDR1 SQVTM, CDR2 ANQGSEA. CDR3 residues: CSGQGNEQFF. In nucleotides, the CDR3 is TGCAGCGGACAGGGTAATGAGCAGTTCTTC.

The gene calls are TRBV20-1 and TRBJ2-7, with a possible D match to TRBD1 (5 bases). This CDR3 has 11 residues. In germline, CDR1 is DFQATT, CDR2 SNEGSKA (reference sequence). V lost 3 bases to trimming and J lost 5 bases, with 8 bases between them. Here the CDR3 reads CSARQGHEQYF. The DNA of the CDR3 is TGCAGTGCTAGGCAGGGTCACGAGCAGTACTTC.

This clone came up once. The rearrangement links TRBV6-4 to TRBJ2-6; D not certain. The germline gives CDR1 MRHNA, CDR2 SNTAGT. V was trimmed by 6 bases and J by 0 bases, leaving 6 bases between them. The CDR3 sequence is 14 residues long. CDR3 residues: CASSHLSGANVLTF. CDR3 nucleotides: TGTGCCAGCAGCCACCTCTCTGGGGCCAACGTCCTGACTTTC.

The V call is TRBV5-6, the J call TRBJ1-6; 9 positions agree with TRBD1. V lost 4 bases and J lost 8; bases outside the gene matches: 13. The CDR3 totals 17 residues. Germline assignment: CDR1 SGHDT and CDR2 YYEEEE. The CDR3 loop reads CASSLKPTGQGYSPLHF. In nucleotides, the CDR3 is TGTGCCAGCAGCCTAAAACCTACGGGACAGGGATATTCACCCCTCCACTTT.

J is TRBJ2-7 and V is TRBV11-3, with D perhaps assigned TRBD1 or TRBD2 (7 bases each). CDR1 and CDR2 from the germline V gene are SGHNT and YENEEA. This CDR3 region has 15 residues. Trimming removed 0 bases at V and 5 bases at J, with 14 bases between. The CDR3 nucleotides read TGTGCCAGCAGCTTAGATGGGCAGGGGGGGAACGAGCAGTACTTC. It is translated as CASSLDGQGGNEQYF.

The chain is built from TRBV9 and TRBJ2-1, with 8 bases lining up with TRBD2. The CDR3 is made up of 16 amino acids. V lost 1 base and J lost 8; bases outside the gene matches: 11. The V gene's germline CDR1 is SGDLS and CDR2 YYNGEE. In nucleotides, the CDR3 is TGTGCCAGCAGCGTACGACCGGGGGGGCTCTTACATGAGCAGTTCTTC. Translated: CASSVRPGGLLHEQFF.

The rearrangement uses TRBV6-1 and TRBJ2-1; 8 bases align to TRBD1. Germline V gene lookup returns CDR1 MNHNS and CDR2 SASEGT. This CDR3 has 14 amino acids. V trimming: 4 bases; J trimming: 7 bases; junction bases outside the gene matches: 6. The CDR3 nucleotides are TGTGCCAGCAGTGGAGGACAGGGCAGGAATGAGCAGTTCTTC. Its protein is CASSGGQGRNEQFF.

In this sample, this clone turned up once. This sequence joins TRBV5-1 and TRBJ1-1, with D hard to call. The V gene lost 0 bases and the J gene lost 4 bases, with 13 bases spanning the gap. This CDR3 spans 15 amino acids. Germline CDR1 reads SGHRS; CDR2 reads YFSETQ. The CDR3 here is CASSLGNAGITEAFF. As DNA, the CDR3 is TGCGCCAGCAGCTTGGGTAATGCGGGGATCACTGAAGCTTTCTTT.

The V call is TRBV6-6, the J call TRBJ2-3; D is ambiguous. There are 14 residues in the CDR3. The V gene lost 4 bases and the J gene lost 1 base, with 9 bases spanning the gap. CDR1 and CDR2 from the germline V gene are MNHNY and SVGAGI (reference sequence). The CDR3 is CASSSWLGTDTQYF. The CDR3, as DNA: TGTGCCAGCAGTTCGTGGCTGGGCACAGATACGCAGTATTTT.

This clone came up many times. The chain's CDR3 is CAWMPGTGHGYTF. CDR3 bases: TGTGCCTGGATGCCTGGGACAGGTCATGGCTACACCTTC. The V gene is TRBV30, the J gene TRBJ1-2; 8 nucleotides match TRBD1. The J segment lost 6 bases and the V segment lost 4 bases, leaving 7 bases of the junction unmatched. Germline loops: CDR1 GTSNPN, CDR2 SVGIG (reference sequence). This CDR3 is built from 13 residues.

Of note for this clone: Other nucleotide sequences in the sample specify the same CDR3. This rearrangement joins TRBV6-5 to TRBJ2-7; 12 positions match TRBD2. The CDR3 runs 13 residues. CDR1 is MNHEY and CDR2 is SVGAGI in the germline V gene. The V gene end was trimmed by 8 bases and the J gene end by 4 bases; junction bases not matched to a gene: 3. CDR3 in amino acids: CASRGLAGYEQYF. In DNA form, the CDR3 reads TGTGCCAGCCGCGGACTAGCGGGGTACGAGCAGTACTTC.

This chain joins TRBV7-2 and TRBJ2-1; D perhaps matches TRBD1 (6 bases). The CDR3 runs to 14 residues. Per germline, CDR1 SGHTA and CDR2 FQGNSA. The V end lost 1 base, the J end lost 5 bases, and 9 bases lay between the germline ends. The CDR3 is CASSLEWTDNEQFF. The CDR3 nucleotides read TGTGCCAGCAGCTTAGAATGGACAGACAATGAGCAGTTCTTC.

The chain uses TRBV9 and TRBJ2-2; D gene unclear. V lost 7 bases to trimming and J lost 6 bases, with 19 bases between them. The CDR3 spans 15 residues. Germline CDR1 and CDR2: SGDLS and YYNGEE. The CDR3 protein is CASAPGLGIAGELFF. The CDR3 nucleotides are TGTGCCAGCGCCCCAGGTCTGGGCATCGCCGGGGAGCTGTTTTTT.

The chain employs TRBV7-2 and TRBJ1-2; 7 bases are a match to TRBD1. From germline, CDR1 is SGHTA and CDR2 FQGNSA. V gave up 5 bases and J gave up 4 bases; unmatched junction bases: 13. This CDR3 is 16 amino acids long. The CDR3 nucleotides read TGTGCCAGCAGCCCCCAAGACAGGGTCGTCCGCTATGGCTACACCTTC. Encoded protein: CASSPQDRVVRYGYTF.

The J gene is TRBJ2-2, the V gene TRBV9, with TRBD2 as a possible D gene (6 bases). CDR3 length: 17 residues. V was cut by 4 bases and J by 4 bases, with 20 bases left in between. Germline CDR1 reads SGDLS; CDR2 reads YYNGEE. In nucleotides, the CDR3 is TGTGCCAGCAGCCCCCGGGTGGAGGGACCCCTCACCGGGGAGCTGTTTTTT. Residues: CASSPRVEGPLTGELFF.

The chain links TRBV4-2 to TRBJ1-1; D perhaps matches TRBD1 (6 bases). The CDR3 is 14 amino acids. CDR1 is LGHNA, CDR2 YNFKEQ, per germline. The V gene lost 5 bases and the J gene lost 4 bases, with 14 bases spanning the gap. The CDR3 reads CASSVSGASTEAFF. The CDR3 nucleotides read TGTGCCAGCAGCGTATCAGGGGCCTCCACTGAAGCTTTCTTT.

The chain couples TRBV5-1 to TRBJ2-7, with TRBD1 as a possible D gene (6 bases). Deletions cut 1 base from V and 2 bases from J, with 7 bases between. CDR1 is SGHRS and CDR2 is YFSETQ in the germline V gene. The CDR3 is 13 amino acids. CDR3 nucleotide sequence: TGCGCCAGCAGCTTGAAGGGGGCCTACGAGCAGTACTTC. Its protein is CASSLKGAYEQYF.

V and J are TRBV6-5 and TRBJ1-6; D not certain. V was clipped by 2 bases and J by 6 bases, with 5 bases between them. The CDR3 has 13 amino acids. The V gene's germline CDR1 is MNHEY and CDR2 SVGAGI. The CDR3 DNA sequence: TGTGCCAGCAGTTACGACCCTAATTCACCCCTCCACTTT. Amino acids: CASSYDPNSPLHF.

The rearrangement joins TRBV9 to TRBJ2-7; D unresolved. CDR1 is SGDLS and CDR2 is YYNGEE in the germline V gene. V lost 0 bases and J 2 bases, leaving 9 bases between the germline ends. This CDR3 spans 14 amino acids. CDR3 coding DNA: TGTGCCAGCAGCGTAGACGGAAGAACCTACGAGCAGTACTTC. Amino acid sequence: CASSVDGRTYEQYF.

The V call is TRBV5-1, the J call TRBJ1-3; 7 bases fit TRBD1. The CDR3 runs 16 residues. Germline V gene sequence: CDR1 SGHRS, CDR2 YFSETQ. V trimming: 0 bases; J trimming: 3 bases; junction bases outside the gene matches: 6. CDR3 bases: TGCGCCAGCAGCTTGGGAGACAGGGTAGATGGAAACACCATATATTTT. Its protein is CASSLGDRVDGNTIYF.

V gene TRBV9 combines with J gene TRBJ2-1; D is ambiguous. Germline V lookup: CDR1 SGDLS, CDR2 YYNGEE. The V end lost 2 bases, the J end lost 0 bases, and 9 bases lay between the germline ends. CDR3 size: 15 residues. The chain's CDR3 is CASSVGVSSYNEQFF. DNA of the CDR3: TGTGCCAGCAGCGTCGGAGTAAGCTCCTACAATGAGCAGTTCTTC.

This chain connects TRBV5-6 to TRBJ2-2, with a possible D match to TRBD2 (6 bases). This CDR3 has 14 amino acids. Germline V gene data show CDR1 as SGHDT and CDR2 as YYEEEE. V shed 2 bases and J shed 6 bases, with 11 bases lying between them. The CDR3 region is CASSLFAGPGELFF. The CDR3 nucleotides read TGTGCCAGCAGCTTATTTGCGGGGCCCGGGGAGCTGTTTTTT.

The rearrangement links TRBV13 to TRBJ2-5; 7 bases map to TRBD2. The V segment lost 5 bases and the J segment 2 bases; nucleotides outside the gene matches: 17. The length of the CDR3 is 18 residues. CDR1 is PRHDT, CDR2 FYEKMQ, per germline (reference sequence). CDR3 protein: CASSPTRGGLAVQETQYF. The CDR3, as DNA: TGTGCCAGCAGCCCGACTAGGGGTGGGCTAGCGGTACAAGAGACCCAGTACTTC.

The chain is built from TRBV28 and TRBJ2-2; no definite D call. The V and J ends lost 6 bases and 0 bases respectively, with 11 bases between them. The CDR3 loop spans 15 amino acids. Germline CDR1 reads MDHEN; CDR2 reads SYDVKM. DNA for the CDR3: TGTGCCAGCAGCCCAGTGACGGCGAACACCGGGGAGCTGTTTTTT. This sequence encodes CASSPVTANTGELFF.